This TCR beta chain stems from a study of shared clonotypes between healthy human individuals. CD45RO-negative, CCR7-positively selected cells formed the naive CD8 fraction, excluding terminally differentiated effector memory CD45RA+ cells. Sequencing used immunoSEQ multiplex PCR; TCRdb keeps in-frame clones, though not all of them. The repertoire consists of about 1,800,000 clones, with about 95% occurring once and the leading ten covering 1% to 1.5%. This clonotype was sampled from a man in his late teens or twenties in good health. The specimen sequenced was naive CD8+ T cells sorted from blood.

For the CDR3, the DNA is TGCGCCAGCAGCCCCGGTGAAGGGGACACTGAAGCTTTCTTT. The encoded protein is CASSPGEGDTEAFF. The chain is built from TRBV5-1 and TRBJ1-1; tentative D call: TRBD1 (5 bases). This CDR3 has 14 residues. V shed 4 bases and J shed 3 bases, with 13 bases lying between them. The germline gives CDR1 SGHRS, CDR2 YFSETQ.